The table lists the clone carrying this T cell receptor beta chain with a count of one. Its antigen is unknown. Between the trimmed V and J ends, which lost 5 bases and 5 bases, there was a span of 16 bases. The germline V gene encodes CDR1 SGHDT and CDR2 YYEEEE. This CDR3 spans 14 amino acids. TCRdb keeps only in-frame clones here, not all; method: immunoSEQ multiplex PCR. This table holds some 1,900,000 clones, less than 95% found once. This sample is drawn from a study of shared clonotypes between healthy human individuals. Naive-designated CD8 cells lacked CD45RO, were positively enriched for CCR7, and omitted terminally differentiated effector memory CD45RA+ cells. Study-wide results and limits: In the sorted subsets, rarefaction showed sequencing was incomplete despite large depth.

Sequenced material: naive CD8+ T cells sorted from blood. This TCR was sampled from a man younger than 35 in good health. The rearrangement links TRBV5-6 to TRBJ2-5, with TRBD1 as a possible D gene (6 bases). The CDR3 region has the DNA TGTGCCAGCAGGGACGCCACAGGGATGGAGACCCAGTACTTC. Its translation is CASRDATGMETQYF.